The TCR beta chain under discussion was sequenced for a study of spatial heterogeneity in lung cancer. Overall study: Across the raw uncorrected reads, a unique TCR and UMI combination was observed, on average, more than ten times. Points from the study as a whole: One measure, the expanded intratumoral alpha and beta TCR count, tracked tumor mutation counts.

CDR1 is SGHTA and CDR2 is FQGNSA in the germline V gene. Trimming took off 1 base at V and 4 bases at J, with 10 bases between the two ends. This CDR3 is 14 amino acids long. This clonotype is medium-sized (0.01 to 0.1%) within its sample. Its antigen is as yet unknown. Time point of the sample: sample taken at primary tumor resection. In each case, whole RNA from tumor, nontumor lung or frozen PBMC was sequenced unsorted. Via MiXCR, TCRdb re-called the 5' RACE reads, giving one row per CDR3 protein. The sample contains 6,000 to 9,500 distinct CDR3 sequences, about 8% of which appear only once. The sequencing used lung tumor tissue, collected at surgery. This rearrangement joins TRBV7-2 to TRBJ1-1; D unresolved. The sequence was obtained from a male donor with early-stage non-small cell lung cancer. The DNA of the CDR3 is TGTGCCAGCAGCTTAGGTGGACGAACCACTGAAGCTTTCTTT. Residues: CASSLGGRTTEAFF.